The rows below give T cell receptor beta chains drawn from one sample of a study of cytomegalovirus exposure and HLA in healthy donors. Assay used: immunoSEQ multiplex PCR; TCRdb lists only in-frame clones, some missing. The table includes 90,000 to 150,000 clones, 15% detected once. Sequenced sample: PBMCs. The receptors derive from a woman between 18 and 29 years old in good health and CMV-seronegative. CDR3s include the opening cysteine and the closing phenylalanine or tryptophan. The D gene is left open where the match is weak. Rows give clone size only sometimes, using once, few, many, or a class for an expanded clone.

v_gene: TRBV5-6; j_gene: TRBJ2-1; d_gene: NA; abundance: NA; CDR3aa: CASSLGPNEQFF; CDR3nt: TGTGCCAGCAGCTTGGGGCCCAATGAGCAGTTCTTC
v_gene: TRBV28; j_gene: TRBJ1-5; d_gene: TRBD1; abundance: NA; CDR3aa: CASPPDRGNYSNQPQHF; CDR3nt: TGTGCCAGCCCCCCGGACAGGGGGAACTATAGCAATCAGCCCCAGCATTTT
v_gene: TRBV25-1; j_gene: TRBJ1-4; d_gene: TRBD1; abundance: few; CDR3aa: CASSGRPGTGGAGEKLFF; CDR3nt: TGTGCCAGCAGCGGTCGTCCCGGGACAGGGGGCGCTGGGGAAAAACTGTTTTTT
v_gene: TRBV15; j_gene: TRBJ1-5; d_gene: NA; abundance: NA; CDR3aa: CATSPRGANQPQHF; CDR3nt: TGTGCCACCAGCCCTCGGGGGGCCAATCAGCCCCAGCATTTT
v_gene: TRBV1; j_gene: TRBJ2-1; d_gene: NA; abundance: NA; CDR3aa: CTSSFYGGVNEQFF; CDR3nt: TGCACCAGCAGCTTTTACGGGGGGGTAAATGAGCAGTTCTTC
v_gene: TRBV2; j_gene: TRBJ1-1; d_gene: NA; abundance: few; CDR3aa: CASDLESRGAFF; CDR3nt: TGTGCCAGCGACTTGGAAAGCAGAGGAGCTTTCTTT
v_gene: TRBV6-5; j_gene: TRBJ1-1; d_gene: TRBD1; abundance: NA; CDR3aa: CASSYREQGRAEAFF; CDR3nt: TGTGCCAGCAGTTACCGAGAACAGGGGCGGGCTGAAGCTTTCTTT
v_gene: TRBV30; j_gene: TRBJ1-4; d_gene: NA; abundance: few; CDR3aa: CACLRANEKLFF; CDR3nt: TGTGCCTGCCTCAGGGCTAATGAAAAACTGTTTTTT
v_gene: TRBV6-5; j_gene: TRBJ2-7; d_gene: TRBD2; abundance: NA; CDR3aa: CASRVWVSGRYEQYF; CDR3nt: TGTGCCAGCAGGGTCTGGGTTAGCGGGAGGTACGAGCAGTACTTC
v_gene: TRBV9; j_gene: TRBJ1-5; d_gene: NA; abundance: NA; CDR3aa: CASSPGGGADNQPQHF; CDR3nt: TGTGCCAGCAGCCCGGGGGGCGGGGCAGACAATCAGCCCCAGCATTTT
v_gene: TRBV4-1; j_gene: TRBJ2-7; d_gene: TRBD2; abundance: NA; CDR3aa: CASSRGGLAGAGEQYF; CDR3nt: TGCGCCAGCAGCCGGGGGGGACTAGCGGGAGCTGGGGAGCAGTACTTC
v_gene: TRBV5-6; j_gene: TRBJ1-1; d_gene: NA; abundance: NA; CDR3aa: CASSFGAMRNTEAFF; CDR3nt: TGTGCCAGCAGCTTTGGGGCAATGAGGAACACTGAAGCTTTCTTT
v_gene: TRBV14; j_gene: TRBJ2-5; d_gene: NA; abundance: NA; CDR3aa: CASSQLRGGQETQYF; CDR3nt: TGTGCCAGCAGCCAATTAAGGGGGGGACAAGAGACCCAGTACTTC
v_gene: TRBV30; j_gene: TRBJ1-2; d_gene: NA; abundance: few; CDR3aa: CAWSPQGNYGYTF; CDR3nt: TGTGCCTGGAGCCCCCAGGGTAACTATGGCTACACCTTC
v_gene: TRBV30; j_gene: TRBJ1-1; d_gene: NA; abundance: few; CDR3aa: CAWDPGQNTEAFF; CDR3nt: TGTGCCTGGGATCCCGGACAGAACACTGAAGCTTTCTTT
v_gene: TRBV5-1; j_gene: TRBJ2-1; d_gene: NA; abundance: NA; CDR3aa: CASSLPPTLNEQFF; CDR3nt: TGCGCCAGCAGCTTGCCCCCTACCCTCAATGAGCAGTTCTTC
v_gene: TRBV2; j_gene: TRBJ2-2; d_gene: NA; abundance: NA; CDR3aa: CASGGRADTGELFF; CDR3nt: TGTGCCAGCGGAGGACGGGCGGACACCGGGGAGCTGTTTTTT
v_gene: TRBV9; j_gene: TRBJ1-2; d_gene: TRBD1; abundance: few; CDR3aa: CASSGRGQEANYGYTF; CDR3nt: TGTGCCAGCAGTGGTAGGGGACAGGAGGCTAACTATGGCTACACCTTC
v_gene: TRBV19; j_gene: TRBJ1-5; d_gene: NA; abundance: NA; CDR3aa: CARQLLGQMGNQPQHF; CDR3nt: TGTGCCAGACAGCTACTCGGACAAATGGGCAATCAGCCCCAGCATTTT
v_gene: TRBV15; j_gene: TRBJ2-7; d_gene: TRBD1; abundance: few; CDR3aa: CATSSGTGGSYEQYF; CDR3nt: TGTGCCACCAGCAGCGGGACAGGGGGCTCCTACGAGCAGTACTTC
v_gene: TRBV9; j_gene: TRBJ2-2; d_gene: TRBD1; abundance: NA; CDR3aa: CASSVTTGLGNTGELFF; CDR3nt: TGTGCCAGCAGCGTAACGACAGGGTTAGGAAACACCGGGGAGCTGTTTTTT
v_gene: TRBV6-5; j_gene: TRBJ2-3; d_gene: TRBD2; abundance: few; CDR3aa: CASSYSRSGRGDTQYF; CDR3nt: TGTGCCAGCAGTTACTCGAGGAGCGGGAGGGGGGATACGCAGTATTTT
v_gene: TRBV29-1; j_gene: TRBJ1-2; d_gene: NA; abundance: few; CDR3aa: CSAWDNNYGYTF; CDR3nt: TGCAGCGCCTGGGACAACAACTATGGCTACACCTTC
v_gene: TRBV7-2; j_gene: TRBJ2-5; d_gene: NA; abundance: NA; CDR3aa: CASSLGPQETQYF; CDR3nt: TGTGCCAGCAGCTTGGGGCCCCAAGAGACCCAGTACTTC
v_gene: TRBV18; j_gene: TRBJ2-1; d_gene: NA; abundance: NA; CDR3aa: CASSPRGDEQFF; CDR3nt: TGTGCCAGCTCACCGCGTGGAGATGAGCAGTTCTTC
v_gene: TRBV5-4; j_gene: TRBJ1-1; d_gene: NA; abundance: NA; CDR3aa: CASSFTRSTEAFF; CDR3nt: TGTGCCAGCAGCTTCACCCGGAGCACTGAAGCTTTCTTT
v_gene: TRBV19; j_gene: TRBJ1-2; d_gene: TRBD1; abundance: NA; CDR3aa: CASRSLGQFYGYTF; CDR3nt: TGTGCCAGTAGGTCCTTGGGACAGTTCTATGGCTACACCTTC
v_gene: TRBV5-1; j_gene: TRBJ1-2; d_gene: NA; abundance: NA; CDR3aa: CASSLTDGTNYGYTF; CDR3nt: TGCGCCAGCAGCTTGACAGACGGAACTAACTATGGCTACACCTTC
v_gene: TRBV9; j_gene: TRBJ2-3; d_gene: NA; abundance: few; CDR3aa: CASSSPGLFTQYF; CDR3nt: TGTGCCAGCAGCTCACCGGGACTCTTCACGCAGTATTTT
v_gene: TRBV27; j_gene: TRBJ2-7; d_gene: NA; abundance: NA; CDR3aa: CASSHDPIFNEQYF; CDR3nt: TGTGCCAGCAGTCATGATCCTATCTTCAACGAGCAGTACTTC
v_gene: TRBV5-4; j_gene: TRBJ1-2; d_gene: TRBD1; abundance: NA; CDR3aa: CASSLGTGEEANYGYTF; CDR3nt: TGTGCCAGCAGCTTGGGCACAGGGGAAGAAGCTAACTATGGCTACACCTTC
v_gene: TRBV30; j_gene: TRBJ1-2; d_gene: NA; abundance: few; CDR3aa: CAWEPGAWGYTF; CDR3nt: TGTGCCTGGGAACCAGGGGCGTGGGGCTACACCTTC
v_gene: TRBV6-5; j_gene: TRBJ2-7; d_gene: NA; abundance: NA; CDR3aa: CASSHGGEQYF; CDR3nt: TGTGCCAGCAGCCACGGGGGCGAGCAGTACTTC
v_gene: TRBV30; j_gene: TRBJ1-1; d_gene: NA; abundance: NA; CDR3aa: CAWRGGTEAFF; CDR3nt: TGTGCCTGGAGAGGAGGTACTGAAGCTTTCTTT
v_gene: TRBV27; j_gene: TRBJ2-3; d_gene: NA; abundance: few; CDR3aa: CASSFHQADTQYF; CDR3nt: TGTGCCAGCAGTTTTCACCAGGCAGATACGCAGTATTTT
v_gene: TRBV6-5; j_gene: TRBJ2-1; d_gene: NA; abundance: NA; CDR3aa: CASSSPSGPYNEQFF; CDR3nt: TGTGCCAGCAGCTCGCCCAGCGGCCCCTACAATGAGCAGTTCTTC
v_gene: TRBV5-1; j_gene: TRBJ2-7; d_gene: TRBD1; abundance: NA; CDR3aa: CASSNTGGHYEQYF; CDR3nt: TGCGCCAGCAGCAACACAGGGGGACACTACGAGCAGTACTTC
v_gene: TRBV15; j_gene: TRBJ1-1; d_gene: NA; abundance: NA; CDR3aa: CATSRDLGSGTEAFF; CDR3nt: TGTGCCACCAGCAGAGATCTGGGGAGTGGGACTGAAGCTTTCTTT
v_gene: TRBV27; j_gene: TRBJ2-3; d_gene: NA; abundance: once; CDR3aa: CASSPGDTQYF; CDR3nt: TGTGCCAGCAGTCCCGGGGATACGCAGTATTTT
v_gene: TRBV6-8; j_gene: TRBJ1-5; d_gene: NA; abundance: few; CDR3aa: CASPFQDQPQHF; CDR3nt: TGTGCCAGCCCCTTTCAGGATCAGCCCCAGCATTTT
v_gene: TRBV4-3; j_gene: TRBJ1-1; d_gene: NA; abundance: few; CDR3aa: CASSNRGTEAFF; CDR3nt: TGCGCCAGCAGCAACCGGGGGACTGAAGCTTTCTTT
v_gene: TRBV28; j_gene: TRBJ2-7; d_gene: NA; abundance: few; CDR3aa: CASSRGTASSYEQYF; CDR3nt: TGTGCCAGCAGTCGGGGGACGGCTAGCTCCTACGAGCAGTACTTC
v_gene: TRBV19; j_gene: TRBJ1-1; d_gene: NA; abundance: few; CDR3aa: CASNRDTEAFF; CDR3nt: TGTGCCAGTAATCGGGACACTGAAGCTTTCTTT
v_gene: TRBV28; j_gene: TRBJ2-3; d_gene: TRBD1; abundance: few; CDR3aa: CRRPGTGEDNTQYF; CDR3nt: TGTCGGCGGCCCGGGACAGGGGAAGATAATACGCAGTATTTT
v_gene: TRBV9; j_gene: TRBJ2-1; d_gene: TRBD2; abundance: NA; CDR3aa: CASSVGTSGGNEQFF; CDR3nt: TGTGCCAGCAGCGTAGGGACTAGCGGCGGCAATGAGCAGTTCTTC
v_gene: TRBV5-1; j_gene: TRBJ1-5; d_gene: NA; abundance: few; CDR3aa: CASSLGGSGQPQHF; CDR3nt: TGCGCCAGCAGCTTGGGTGGGTCAGGGCAGCCCCAGCATTTT
v_gene: TRBV10-3; j_gene: TRBJ2-7; d_gene: NA; abundance: NA; CDR3aa: CAISANFGESYEQYF; CDR3nt: TGTGCCATCAGTGCCAATTTCGGGGAGAGCTACGAGCAGTACTTC
v_gene: TRBV5-1; j_gene: TRBJ1-1; d_gene: NA; abundance: few; CDR3aa: CASSFPSPLNTEAFF; CDR3nt: TGCGCCAGCAGCTTTCCCTCCCCCTTGAACACTGAAGCTTTCTTT
v_gene: TRBV6-6; j_gene: TRBJ2-7; d_gene: TRBD1; abundance: NA; CDR3aa: CASNHPGQGDEQYF; CDR3nt: TGTGCCAGCAACCACCCGGGACAGGGCGACGAGCAGTACTTC
v_gene: TRBV25-1; j_gene: TRBJ1-6; d_gene: NA; abundance: few; CDR3aa: CASSGSPIRSPLHF; CDR3nt: TGTGCCAGCAGTGGAAGCCCGATACGGTCACCCCTCCACTTT
v_gene: TRBV18; j_gene: TRBJ1-2; d_gene: NA; abundance: NA; CDR3aa: CASSPQGNDGYTF; CDR3nt: TGTGCCAGCTCACCCCAGGGGAATGATGGCTACACCTTC
v_gene: TRBV30; j_gene: TRBJ1-5; d_gene: NA; abundance: NA; CDR3aa: CAWSVRRGHQPQHF; CDR3nt: TGTGCCTGGAGTGTCCGGCGAGGGCATCAGCCCCAGCATTTT
v_gene: TRBV6-5; j_gene: TRBJ1-2; d_gene: TRBD1; abundance: few; CDR3aa: CASRPSGGWGYTF; CDR3nt: TGTGCCAGCAGACCGTCAGGGGGCTGGGGCTACACCTTC
v_gene: TRBV4-1; j_gene: TRBJ2-7; d_gene: TRBD2; abundance: few; CDR3aa: CASSQVTSGSYEQYF; CDR3nt: TGCGCCAGCAGCCAAGTAACTAGCGGAAGCTACGAGCAGTACTTC